Described below is a single TCR beta chain sequence and its context. Antigen specificity is unknown. The final CDR3 position lacks the conserved phenylalanine or tryptophan, pointing to a likely read error. CDR1 is SGHAT, CDR2 FQNNGV, per germline. CDR3 length: 12 amino acids. RNA was extracted from bulk tissue without any cell sorting. These data originate in a study of tumor and adjacent non-tumor tissue in lung cancer. Study-wide points: Tumor repertoires had a smaller top 100 clone share than normal lung.

A modified ARM-PCR protocol with three rounds of nested PCR amplified TCRbeta. TCRdb reprocessed the multiplex PCR reads via MiXCR and lists one record per CDR3 protein. This table has under 150,000 distinct CDR3 sequences, approximately 70% appearing once. Sequencing used lung tumor tissue. The receptor comes from a man aged 55 to 70 with small cell lung cancer. This rearrangement joins TRBV11-2 to TRBJ2-7; D call uncertain. The CDR3 DNA sequence: TGTGCCGGCAGCCACAAGGAATACGAGCAGTACATC. Translating gives CAGSHKEYEQYI.